The TCR beta chain described here comes from a study of blood T cells in healthy people across ages. As for the study in general: Per every two T cells, about one barcoded beta molecule was captured by template switching.

A J-beta primer mix and a sample-barcoded 5' primer were used in a second PCR of about 7 to 12 cycles. TCRdb recomputed calls from the 5' RACE reads with MiXCR, one row per CDR3 protein. This table holds roughly 1.5 million distinct CDR3 sequences, roughly two fifths found once. With respect to this clonotype: Its target is not known.

Study-wide results and caveats: Diversity was estimated from one million T cells, and these estimates were considered underestimates.

Total RNA extracted from each sample amounted to at least 6 micrograms. Deletions cut 6 bases from V and 7 bases from J, with 15 bases between. CDR1 DFQATT and CDR2 SNEGSKA come from the germline V gene (reference sequence). The CDR3 spans 13 residues. The chain links TRBV20-1 to TRBJ1-4, with D possibly TRBD1 on 5 matching bases. Material for sequencing was blood. This clonotype was obtained from a woman aged 18-35 years in good health. The DNA of the CDR3 is TGCAGTGCAAACCGGGGGATGGGTGAAAAACTGTTTTTT. It is translated as CSANRGMGEKLFF.